This is a list of T cell receptor beta chains from one sample in a study of PD-1 blockade in classical Hodgkin lymphoma. The protocol was immunoSEQ multiplex PCR, while the TCRdb copy is restricted to in-frame clones and leaves out a portion. The sample holds roughly 150,000 clones; 78% are singletons and the top ten take about 9.3%. The starting material was peripheral blood mononuclear cells (PBMCs), obtained before the second cycle of nivolumab. These receptors were collected from a human donor with classical Hodgkin lymphoma. CDR3s include the opening cysteine and the closing phenylalanine or tryptophan. The D gene is left open where the match is weak. Clone sizes are given selectively: once, few, many, or a class where the clone is expanded.

cdr3_nt cdr3_aa d_call j_call v_call cdr3_length clone_size
TGTGCCAGCAGCCAGGGGGGCAGGAGCTACGAGCAGTACTTC CASSQGGRSYEQYF . TRBJ2-7 TRBV7-8 14 .
TGTGCCAGCAGCTTAAGGCCAAGGACAGATAATTCACCCCTCCACTTT CASSLRPRTDNSPLHF . TRBJ1-6 TRBV7-8 16 .
TGTGCCAGCAGTTATCCGGGAGGCTACACCTTC CASSYPGGYTF . TRBJ1-2 TRBV6-1 11 once
TGTGCCAGCTCACCACCTAGCGTGCCCTACGAGCAGTACTTC CASSPPSVPYEQYF . TRBJ2-7 TRBV18 14 .
TGTGCCATCAGTGAGTCCCATACGGCTAGCTCCTACGAGCAGTACTTC CAISESHTASSYEQYF . TRBJ2-7 TRBV10-3 16 .
TGTGCCAGCCTATCAGGGTATAGCACAGATACGCAGTATTTT CASLSGYSTDTQYF . TRBJ2-3 TRBV7-9 14 .
TGTGCCAGCACGTTTCGCTTCACAGGGGGCTACGAGCAGTACTTC CASTFRFTGGYEQYF TRBD1 TRBJ2-7 TRBV27 15 .
TGCGCCAGCAGCGTCGGACTAGCGGGGTCAGGGGATACGCAGTATTTT CASSVGLAGSGDTQYF TRBD2 TRBJ2-3 TRBV5-1 16 .
TGTGCCAGCAGTTACTCGGAGGAATACTATGGCTACACCTTC CASSYSEEYYGYTF . TRBJ1-2 TRBV6-6 14 .
TGTGCCAGCAGCCCCCGGACAGGGACAGCTGAAGCTTTCTTT CASSPRTGTAEAFF TRBD1 TRBJ1-1 TRBV9 14 .
TGTGCCAGCAGCGGACTAGCGAACCCCTACGAGCAGTACTTC CASSGLANPYEQYF TRBD2 TRBJ2-7 TRBV6-5 14 .
TGTGCCAGCAGTTTCACCGGGACTAGCGTTACCGGGGAGCTGTTTTTT CASSFTGTSVTGELFF TRBD2 TRBJ2-2 TRBV27 16 .
TGTGCCAGCAGATCTAGCGGGGACCTAGTGACTTTCGATACGCAGTATTTT CASRSSGDLVTFDTQYF TRBD2 TRBJ2-3 TRBV27 17 .